This is a list of T cell receptor beta chains from one sample in a study of identical twins. MiXCR was run by TCRdb on the 5' RACE reads, yielding one entry per CDR3 protein. Counted here are hundreds of thousands of distinct CDR3 sequences, 18% occurring once; the ten biggest clones make up 13%. Separately, the same data were catalogued under a study of T cells expressing NK-cell markers.

Sequenced: PBMCs. Receptor source: a woman between 18 and 29 years old in good health. Both conserved end residues are trimmed from each CDR3. A D gene is named only where the DNA matches it firmly.

ASSQYRALGGEQF,TRBV7-9,.,TRBJ2-1
ASSPPPLFSPGELF,TRBV5-6,.,TRBJ2-2
ASKGQSSTDTQY,TRBV12-3/TRBV12-4,.,TRBJ2-3
SARDNRGETQY,TRBV20-1,TRBD1,TRBJ2-5
ASSLAVGLASYEQY,TRBV7-2,TRBD2,TRBJ2-7
ASSQEAGSMEQY,TRBV4-3,TRBD2,TRBJ2-7
ASSPTHSYTQY,TRBV5-1,.,TRBJ2-3
SANPRGLAGENEQF,TRBV20-1,TRBD2,TRBJ2-1
ASGLAGAGSNGYT,TRBV12-3/TRBV12-4,.,TRBJ1-2
ASSLFFGRANYGYT,TRBV12-3/TRBV12-4,.,TRBJ1-2
ATSDGTNYGYT,TRBV24-1,.,TRBJ1-2
AWSRNRVSTTGELF,TRBV30,.,TRBJ2-2
ASRDGRSGNTIY,TRBV7-2,.,TRBJ1-3
ASSANRLQPQH,TRBV2,.,TRBJ1-5
ASRSIYGYT,TRBV5-1,.,TRBJ1-2
SARKTDYEQY,TRBV20-1,.,TRBJ2-7
ASSGSGQNTGELF,TRBV3-1,.,TRBJ2-2
ASSYSPSTEAF,TRBV6-6,.,TRBJ1-1
ASKGISWQPQH,TRBV12-3/TRBV12-4,.,TRBJ1-5
SVSESYEQY,TRBV29-1,.,TRBJ2-7
ASSLSRGEETQY,TRBV12-3/TRBV12-4,TRBD2,TRBJ2-5
ASISGRYEQY,TRBV6-2/TRBV6-3,TRBD2,TRBJ2-7
ASSVDRGVMYEQY,TRBV9,TRBD1,TRBJ2-7
ASSPFLGSNQPQH,TRBV12-3/TRBV12-4,.,TRBJ1-5
ASSRDRVASGANVLT,TRBV5-5,TRBD1,TRBJ2-6
SARERGNEKLF,TRBV20-1,.,TRBJ1-4
ASSSQNYAYEQY,TRBV5-6,.,TRBJ2-7
SISGGKDTQY,TRBV20-1,TRBD2,TRBJ2-3
AISVELAGYNEQF,TRBV10-3,TRBD2,TRBJ2-1
ASSFGLDQF,TRBV12-3/TRBV12-4,.,TRBJ2-1
ASSEGRYKGSEQY,TRBV2,.,TRBJ2-7
ASAASGQYNEQF,TRBV5-1,TRBD1,TRBJ2-1
ASSLDSGGSYEQY,TRBV19,TRBD2,TRBJ2-7
ASSFRDGRFSSYNEQF,TRBV11-2,.,TRBJ2-1
ASSFPGTSRDEQY,TRBV7-2,TRBD2,TRBJ2-7
ASSAMTNNYGYT,TRBV25-1,.,TRBJ1-2
ASSLRPDEQY,TRBV27,.,TRBJ2-7
ASSYWAGVNTGELF,TRBV6-5,TRBD2,TRBJ2-2
ASSLGRSPSEQY,TRBV5-1,.,TRBJ2-7
ASSRKAVNTEAF,TRBV3-1,.,TRBJ1-1
ASSNPAGVYGYT,TRBV12-3/TRBV12-4,.,TRBJ1-2
SVGDTKYEQY,TRBV29-1,.,TRBJ2-7
ASREGPADEQF,TRBV12-3/TRBV12-4,.,TRBJ2-1
ASTQYGTSGRDEQF,TRBV7-9,TRBD2,TRBJ2-1
ASSPWTGKNIQY,TRBV25-1,TRBD1,TRBJ2-4
ATSRDPRPGGGRDTQY,TRBV15,.,TRBJ2-3
ASSPQKDYGYT,TRBV12-3/TRBV12-4,.,TRBJ1-2
ASSTRTGEGNIQY,TRBV7-2,TRBD1,TRBJ2-4
ASSMGGFGNQPQH,TRBV5-6,.,TRBJ1-5
ALVQGMYTEAF,TRBV6-1,.,TRBJ1-1
ASSAETGYDTEAF,TRBV12-3/TRBV12-4,.,TRBJ1-1
ASSFRLAGDVNTGELF,TRBV12-3/TRBV12-4,TRBD2,TRBJ2-2
ASSLSSGANYEQY,TRBV7-2,TRBD2,TRBJ2-7
ASSLGGQIGDEQF,TRBV7-3,.,TRBJ2-1
SAPKGAYNEQF,TRBV20-1,.,TRBJ2-1
ASSPFRQVDSYGYT,TRBV11-2,.,TRBJ1-2
ASRLFQGNTGELF,TRBV27,.,TRBJ2-2
ASRPQSYEQY,TRBV12-3/TRBV12-4,.,TRBJ2-7
ASSWRGGTGYEQY,TRBV5-1,.,TRBJ2-7
ASSLRGVMNTEAF,TRBV5-4,.,TRBJ1-1